The clone carrying this TCR beta chain was detected a few times. What it binds is unknown. This sample is drawn from a study of T cells in Graves' hyperthyroidism and ophthalmopathy. Those patients with uncontrolled infection, other autoimmune disease, pregnancy or lactation were excluded. Diagnoses rested on clinical symptoms, serum thyroxine and TRAb, thyroid ultrasound and orbital computed tomography. Study-wide findings and caveats: Most thyroid clonotypes that were expanded above 0.001 also turned up in blood.

RNA transcripts provided the source from which TCR beta CDR3 regions were amplified. The primer set for the first-round RT-PCR of the TCR CDR3 was HTBI. TCRdb processed the multiplex PCR reads anew with MiXCR; each CDR3 protein has one entry. Of about 380,000 distinct CDR3 sequences in the sample, about 14% are singletons; the top ten hold 20%. Germline lookup yields CDR1 MDHEN and CDR2 SYDVKM. This CDR3 has 16 residues. Trimming stripped 4 bases from V and 3 bases from J, with 17 bases between. Sequences were obtained from blood. The receptor was derived from a woman younger than 45 with Graves' ophthalmopathy. The chain uses TRBV28 and TRBJ2-3; D is perhaps TRBD1 (5 bases). CDR3 DNA: TGTGCCAGCAGTTCCCTTGGCAGGGCCACTACAGATACGCAGTATTTT. Encoded protein: CASSSLGRATTDTQYF. The whole variable domain, filled in from reference TRBV28 and TRBJ2-3, reads DVKVTQSSRYLVKRTGEKVFLECVQDMDHENMFWYRQDPGLGLRLIYFSYDVKMKEKGDIPEGYSVSREKKERFSLILESASTNQTSMYLCASSSLGRATTDTQYFGPGTRLTVL.